The 17 T cell receptor beta chains reported below all come from one sample, sequenced in a study of beta chain features in type 1 diabetes (dated by TCRdb to the late 2010s). Receptor libraries were prepared by the immunoSEQ multiplex PCR assay. All of the isolated RNA was reverse transcribed with the High Capacity cDNA Reverse Transcription Kit, so expressed TCRB transcripts were sequenced. Sourced from immuneACCESS, this table was stored by TCRdb with only in-frame sequences that have V and J called. A share of the clones is absent; for the studies checked, an unresolved V gene accounts for under half, and the remainder has no known explanation. A total of under 300,000 clones appear in this sample, 25% to 35% of them only once. Approximately 4% of the sample belongs to the ten largest clones. Sequencing used central memory CD4+ T cells from blood. The receptors come from a man aged 25-40 years in good health.

This rearrangement joins TRBV29-1 to TRBJ2-5, with D unclear. Germline V gene data show CDR1 as SQVTM and CDR2 as ANQGSEA. The CDR3 is 12 residues long. Trimming removed 3 bases from V and 4 bases from J, with 9 bases in between. The CDR3 nucleotides read TGCAGCGTTGATGTTACGGTAGAGACCCAGTACTTC. Residues: CSVDVTVETQYF.

This clone was counted between two and nine times. This sequence may be a read error, since a much larger clone differs from it by one base. This sample includes further DNA sequences coding for the same CDR3. The V and J genes are TRBV5-1 and TRBJ2-5; D remains ambiguous. The CDR3 totals 11 residues. Germline lookup yields CDR1 SGHRS and CDR2 YFSETQ. V shed 0 bases and J shed 5 bases, with 2 bases lying between them. CDR3 amino acids: CASSLDETQYF. CDR3 DNA sequence: TGCGCCAGCAGCTTGGATGAGACCCAGTACTTC. The full variable domain, rest sourced from reference TRBV5-1 and TRBJ2-5, is KAGVTQTPRYLIKTRGQQVTLSCSPISGHRSVSWYQQTPGQGLQFLFEYFSETQRNKGNFPGRFSGRQFSNSRSEMNVSTLELGDSALYLCASSLDETQYFGPGTRLLVL.

This chain joins TRBV11-1 and TRBJ1-1, with unresolved D. Deletions cut 5 bases from V and 5 bases from J, with 12 bases between. The CDR3 covers 13 residues. Germline V gives CDR1 SGHAT, CDR2 FQDESV (reference sequence). The CDR3 loop is CASSPDPSTEAFF. The CDR3 nucleotides are TGTGCCAGCAGCCCGGACCCCAGTACTGAAGCTTTCTTT.

The chain joins TRBV28 to TRBJ2-7; TRBD1 might be the D (7 bases). Trimming left V 11 bases short and J 0 bases short, with 14 bases between. The CDR3 is 13 residues long. Germline values: CDR1 MDHEN, CDR2 SYDVKM. The DNA of the CDR3 is TGTGCCGTGCTCCAGGGGGGCTCCTACGAGCAGTACTTC. Translation gives CAVLQGGSYEQYF.

The J gene is TRBJ2-3, the V gene TRBV10-3; a possible D gene is TRBD2 (6 bases). The CDR3 extends over 16 amino acids. Trimming took off 2 bases at V and 0 bases at J, with 12 bases between the two ends. The germline gives CDR1 ENHRY, CDR2 SYGVKD. CDR3 sequence reads: CAISEPGLTSTDTQYF. The CDR3 DNA reads TGTGCCATCAGTGAGCCGGGACTTACTAGCACAGATACGCAGTATTTT.

The gene calls are TRBV30 and TRBJ1-3; D possibly corresponds to TRBD1 (5 bases). The CDR3 covers 14 residues. Germline V CDR1 and CDR2: GTSNPN, SVGIG (reference sequence). V shed 1 base and J shed 0 bases, with 7 bases lying between them. The CDR3 coding sequence is TGTGCCTGGAGTGCAGGGAGCTCTGGAAACACCATATATTTT. It translates to CAWSAGSSGNTIYF.

J is TRBJ2-3 and V is TRBV19; a possible D gene is TRBD2 (6 bases). Trimming removed 8 bases from V and 1 base from J, with 10 bases in between. CDR3 length: 13 residues. Germline CDR1 is LNHDA and CDR2 is SQIVND (reference sequence). The CDR3 loop reads CASGGSGTDTQYF. CDR3 coding DNA: TGTGCCAGTGGGGGGAGCGGCACAGATACGCAGTATTTT.

There are a few counts of this clone. This chain uses TRBV29-1 with TRBJ2-1, with TRBD2 matching 9 bases. J gave up 3 bases and V 4 bases, and 4 bases lay outside the gene matches. The CDR3 loop spans 14 amino acids. The germline CDR1 and CDR2 sequences are SQVTM and ANQGSEA. The chain's CDR3 is CSVVPSGNYNEQFF. DNA for the CDR3: TGCAGCGTTGTTCCTAGCGGGAACTACAATGAGCAGTTCTTC.

This clone has more than one count but fewer than ten. Other nucleotide sequences from this sample produce the same CDR3. The rearrangement links TRBV30 to TRBJ2-6; no clear D gene. The ends were cut back, 0 bases at V and 4 bases at J, with 1 base in the middle. Germline CDR1 and CDR2: GTSNPN and SVGIG (reference sequence). The CDR3 totals 12 residues. The CDR3 bases are TGTGCCTGGAGTGTGGGGGCCAACGTCCTGACTTTC. Protein sequence: CAWSVGANVLTF.

V is TRBV27 and J is TRBJ1-6; D unresolved. This CDR3 contains 16 residues. From germline, CDR1 is MNHEY and CDR2 SMNVEV (reference sequence). V was shortened by 2 bases and J by 3 bases, with 11 bases between the two germline ends. The CDR3 here is CASSLQKSLYNSPLHF. The DNA for the CDR3 is TGTGCCAGCAGTTTACAGAAATCCCTCTATAATTCACCCCTCCACTTT.

The V call is TRBV29-1, the J call TRBJ2-6; TRBD1 might be the D (6 bases). The V end lost 7 bases, the J end lost 3 bases, and 16 bases lay between the germline ends. CDR3 length: 15 residues. Germline V gene lookup returns CDR1 SQVTM and CDR2 ANQGSEA. CDR3 protein: CSGARGSGGANVLTF. The CDR3 DNA reads as TGCAGCGGTGCGAGGGGGTCTGGTGGGGCCAACGTCCTGACTTTC. Using reference TRBV29-1 and TRBJ2-6 for the parts outside the CDR3, the full variable domain is SAVISQKPSRDICQRGTSLTIQCQVDSQVTMMFWYRQQPGQSLTLIATANQGSEATYESGFVIDKFPISRPNLTFSTLTVSNMSPEDSSIYLCSGARGSGGANVLTFGAGSRLTVL.

The genes are TRBV30 and TRBJ2-5; D remains ambiguous. There are 13 residues in the CDR3. V lost 1 base and J lost 2, with 8 bases in between. From germline, CDR1 is GTSNPN and CDR2 SVGIG (reference sequence). CDR3 sequence (DNA): TGTGCCTGGAGTGGAGCAAATCAAGAGACCCAGTACTTC. Protein: CAWSGANQETQYF.

The V call is TRBV29-1, the J call TRBJ1-2, with TRBD1 identical over 8 bases. Germline-derived CDR1 and CDR2 are SQVTM and ANQGSEA. Trimming cost V 3 bases and J 7 bases; bases outside gene matches: 1. The CDR3 length is 11 residues. CDR3 DNA: TGCAGCGTTGATACAGGGGGTGGCTACACCTTC. Translating it yields CSVDTGGGYTF.

The chain links TRBV10-3 to TRBJ1-5; D gene unclear. V lost 3 bases and J lost 4, with 13 bases in between. CDR1 and CDR2 (germline): ENHRY, SYGVKD. CDR3 length: 15 residues. The CDR3 coding sequence is TGTGCCATCAGTGATGGCAGACGGGTGAATCAGCCCCAGCATTTT. This sequence encodes CAISDGRRVNQPQHF.

This clone has only one observation. The CDR3 loop is CASSPGKRETQYF. The CDR3 nucleotides are TGTGCCAGCAGCCCCGGGAAGAGGGAGACCCAGTACTTC. The rearrangement uses TRBV9 and TRBJ2-5; weak D call: TRBD2 (5 bases). The length of the CDR3 is 13 residues. Germline CDR1 and CDR2: SGDLS and YYNGEE. V shed 4 bases and J shed 5 bases, with 12 bases lying between them.

Ten or more counts support this clone. The chain uses TRBV18 and TRBJ2-1; D is unclear. The CDR3 has 13 residues. Between the trimmed V and J ends, which lost 0 bases and 7 bases, there was a span of 7 bases. Germline V CDR1 and CDR2: KGHSH, LQKENI. The CDR3 loop reads CASSPPSQNEQFF. As DNA, the CDR3 is TGTGCCAGCTCACCACCGAGCCAGAATGAGCAGTTCTTC.

This clone turned up a few times. The chain has TRBV30 and TRBJ2-6, with D uncertain. Trimming left V 1 base short and J 0 bases short, with 1 base between. CDR1 and CDR2 from the germline V gene are GTSNPN and SVGIG (reference sequence). The CDR3 has 13 residues. Here the CDR3 DNA reads TGTGCCTGGAGTGGCTCTGGGGCCAACGTCCTGACTTTC. Residues: CAWSGSGANVLTF.